A selection of T cell receptor beta chains follows, all from one sample in a study of blood T cell repertoires in COVID-19. The data were produced by immunoSEQ multiplex PCR, yet TCRdb's version contains in-frame clones alone and is incomplete. In the table there are approximately 230,000 clones, 88% of which are singletons. Sequenced material: peripheral blood. All receptors come from a man older than 75 with acute or convalescent COVID-19. Each CDR3 is given with its conserved first and last residue. The D gene is left open where the match is weak. Size is stated for part of the rows, as once, few or many counts, or as a class when the clone is expanded.

>.|.|TRBV4-2|TRBJ1-2
CASSQASSGLNNYGYTF
TGTGCCAGCAGCCAAGCCTCAAGTGGGCTCAATAACTATGGCTACACCTTC
>.|.|TRBV18|TRBJ2-5
CASTPRGTQETQYF
TGTGCCAGCACTCCAAGGGGAACCCAAGAGACCCAGTACTTC
>.|.|TRBV6-5|TRBJ2-4
CASSPPTANIQYF
TGTGCCAGCAGTCCCCCGACAGCTAACATTCAGTACTTC
>.|.|TRBV7-9|TRBJ1-1
CASSLDSAEAFF
TGTGCCAGCAGCTTAGATTCAGCTGAAGCTTTCTTT
>once|.|TRBV2|TRBJ2-1
CASSEAGRSYNEQFF
TGTGCCAGCAGTGAAGCAGGGAGGTCCTACAATGAGCAGTTCTTC
>.|.|TRBV7-9|TRBJ1-1
CASSPGDYRANTEAFF
TGTGCCAGCAGCCCCGGGGACTACAGGGCGAACACTGAAGCTTTCTTT
>.|TRBD1|TRBV25-1|TRBJ2-7
CASRGQAGEQYF
TGTGCCAGCCGAGGACAGGCGGGCGAGCAGTACTTC
>.|TRBD2|TRBV6-6|TRBJ2-1
CASSRLAGGYNEQFF
TGTGCCAGCAGCCGACTAGCGGGAGGGTACAATGAGCAGTTCTTC
>.|TRBD1|TRBV28|TRBJ2-1
CASNPTRGHSYNEQFF
TGTGCCAGCAACCCGACGAGGGGGCATTCCTACAATGAGCAGTTCTTC
>.|TRBD2|TRBV10-3|TRBJ2-1
CAISESGLAGAMNEQFF
TGTGCCATCAGTGAGTCGGGACTAGCGGGAGCCATGAATGAGCAGTTCTTC
>.|.|TRBV3-1/TRBV3-2|TRBJ2-2
CASSQDQRVNTGELFF
TGTGCCAGCAGCCAAGATCAGAGGGTGAACACCGGGGAGCTGTTTTTT
>.|.|TRBV3-1/TRBV3-2|TRBJ2-2
CASSQSSHRDRSGELFF
TGTGCCAGCAGCCAAAGCAGCCACAGGGATCGGTCCGGGGAGCTGTTTTTT
>.|.|TRBV6-1|TRBJ1-1
CASRPRTATEAFF
TGTGCCAGCAGACCGCGGACAGCCACTGAAGCTTTCTTT
>.|TRBD1|TRBV20-1|TRBJ1-1
CSASQGTGSGNTEAFF
TGCAGTGCTAGTCAGGGGACAGGGTCGGGGAACACTGAAGCTTTCTTT
>few|.|TRBV4-3|TRBJ1-5
CASSQDPGNQPQHF
TGCGCCAGCAGCCAAGATCCAGGGAATCAGCCCCAGCATTTT
>.|TRBD2|TRBV5-4|TRBJ2-1
CASTPKTSGRGGEQFF
TGTGCCAGCACCCCAAAGACTAGCGGGAGAGGAGGTGAGCAGTTCTTC
>.|TRBD2|TRBV9|TRBJ2-3
CASSVEASGRADTQYF
TGTGCCAGCAGCGTAGAGGCTAGCGGGAGGGCGGATACGCAGTATTTT
>.|.|TRBV20-1|TRBJ2-1
CSARRGDEQFF
TGCAGTGCTAGGCGCGGGGATGAGCAGTTCTTC
>.|TRBD1|TRBV28|TRBJ1-5
CASRRGQWDQPQHF
TGTGCCAGCAGAAGGGGACAGTGGGATCAGCCCCAGCATTTT
>.|.|TRBV7-9|TRBJ1-1
CASSFSGEVEAFF
TGTGCCAGCAGCTTTTCTGGGGAGGTTGAAGCTTTCTTT
>.|TRBD1|TRBV18|TRBJ2-3
CASSRETGVVYTQYF
TGTGCCAGCTCACGCGAGACAGGGGTCGTATATACGCAGTATTTT
>.|.|TRBV29-1|TRBJ1-1
CSVRENTEAFF
TGCAGCGTGAGGGAAAACACTGAAGCTTTCTTT
>.|TRBD1|TRBV9|TRBJ1-5
CASGSGTGHNQPQHF
TGTGCCAGCGGTAGCGGGACAGGGCACAATCAGCCCCAGCATTTT
>.|TRBD1|TRBV19|TRBJ1-6
CASSMAAGGRSPLHF
TGTGCCAGTAGTATGGCCGCAGGGGGTCGATCACCCCTCCACTTT
>.|TRBD1|TRBV6-5|TRBJ2-6
CASSYKGATGANVLTF
TGTGCCAGCAGTTACAAGGGGGCGACGGGGGCCAACGTCCTGACTTTC
>.|.|TRBV19|TRBJ2-2
CASSGVNTGELFF
TGTGCCAGTAGCGGAGTAAACACCGGGGAGCTGTTTTTT
>.|TRBD2|TRBV5-1|TRBJ2-2
CASSLDSGGALGELFF
TGCGCCAGCAGCTTGGACAGCGGGGGAGCGCTCGGGGAGCTGTTTTTT
>.|.|TRBV6-5|TRBJ1-5
CASSPAGGNQPQHF
TGTGCCAGCTCGCCGGCAGGGGGCAATCAGCCCCAGCATTTT
>.|.|TRBV6-5|TRBJ2-5
CASRRQGQETQYF
TGTGCCAGCCGAAGGCAGGGGCAAGAGACCCAGTACTTC